Listed below are T cell receptor beta chains from one sample, sequenced in a study of T cell clonotyping in hematopoietic cell transplantation. Repertoires were generated with immunoSEQ multiplex PCR, while TCRdb's copy carries only in-frame clones and drops some. The sample shows approximately 44,000 clones, roughly four fifths of them seen only once. The sample was peripheral blood mononuclear cells, taken before stem cell transplant. The receptors here all came from a man aged 55-75 years with myelodysplastic syndrome. Some clones in this sample may be carry-over from other donors' samples. The CDR3 runs from the conserved cysteine through the conserved F or W. The D gene is left open where the match is weak. A clone size is listed for some rows: how often the clone was seen (once, few, many), or a class if it is expanded.

- | TRBJ1-3 | few | TRBV30 | TGTGCCTGGAGTGGCCCCCTAAAGACAGCTGGAAACACCATATATTTT | CAWSGPLKTAGNTIYF
- | TRBJ1-1 | - | TRBV7-8 | TGTGCCAGCAGCTTCTTCAAGGGGGAGAAGACTGAAGCTTTCTTT | CASSFFKGEKTEAFF
- | TRBJ1-6 | few | TRBV5-1 | TGCGCCAGCAGCTTCGAAGGTACAAAATCACCCCTCCACTTT | CASSFEGTKSPLHF
- | TRBJ1-1 | - | TRBV10-3 | TGTGCCATCAGTGTGACCCGCGGGGACACTGAAGCTTTCTTT | CAISVTRGDTEAFF
TRBD1 | TRBJ1-5 | few | TRBV28 | TGTGCCAGCCCTTCGGGGGACAGGGTCCTATTTAGAGGTCAGCCCCAGCATTTT | CASPSGDRVLFRGQPQHF
- | TRBJ2-3 | - | TRBV10-1 | TGCGCCAGCAGTGGGGGGGGCCGCACAGATACGCAGTATTTT | CASSGGGRTDTQYF
TRBD1 | TRBJ1-2 | - | TRBV6-5 | TGTGCCAGCAGTTACTACAGGGGTGAAGGCTACACCTTC | CASSYYRGEGYTF
TRBD1 | TRBJ1-6 | - | TRBV29-1 | TGCAGCGTTGAAGATCAGCGACAGGGGATGGGTTCACCCCTCCACTTT | CSVEDQRQGMGSPLHF
- | TRBJ2-3 | - | TRBV28 | TGTGCCAGCAGTTCACTCGGCGCGCGGGGCACAGATACGCAGTATTTT | CASSSLGARGTDTQYF
- | TRBJ2-7 | - | TRBV6-5 | TGTGCCAGCAGTTACGCCCAGGGGCGGCACGAGCAGTACTTC | CASSYAQGRHEQYF
- | TRBJ1-3 | - | TRBV6-5 | TGTGCCAGCAGACAAGGGAGAGGTGGAAACACCATATATTTT | CASRQGRGGNTIYF
TRBD1 | TRBJ2-1 | - | TRBV2 | TGTGCCAGCAACCTCGACAGGGGGGGGAACAATGAGCAGTTCTTC | CASNLDRGGNNEQFF
- | TRBJ1-1 | - | TRBV7-9 | TGTGCCAGCAGCTTAGTCACGGGGAGTACTGAAGCTTTCTTT | CASSLVTGSTEAFF
- | TRBJ2-7 | - | TRBV5-6 | TGTGCCAGCAGCTCCCGGGGCGTGCAGTACTTC | CASSSRGVQYF
- | TRBJ1-2 | - | TRBV4-2 | TGTGCCAGCAGCCAAGACCTACGGCCCCCGACGGCAGGCGGCTACACCTTC | CASSQDLRPPTAGGYTF
- | TRBJ2-3 | - | TRBV7-2 | TGTGCCAGCAGCTTAGTAGGCGGCCTAAGCACAGATACGCAGTATTTT | CASSLVGGLSTDTQYF
- | TRBJ1-5 | - | TRBV28 | TGTGCCAGTGGGGGTATAATTCAGCATTTT | CASGGIIQHF
- | TRBJ1-4 | - | TRBV19 | TGTACCAGCAAGGGACTTCTGACACCCGGAAAACTGTTTTTT | CTSKGLLTPGKLFF
TRBD2 | TRBJ2-3 | - | TRBV2 | TGTGCCAGCAGTACGACTAGCGGGGGGACGAACACAGATACGCAGTATTTT | CASSTTSGGTNTDTQYF
TRBD1 | TRBJ2-1 | - | TRBV5-1 | TGCGCCAGCAGCTTGACCGGGACAGGGTTAAATGAGCAGTTCTTC | CASSLTGTGLNEQFF
- | TRBJ2-1 | - | TRBV6-1 | TGTGCCAGCAGTCCGGGTGCGGTCCGAGGGGATGAGCAGTTCTTC | CASSPGAVRGDEQFF
- | TRBJ1-2 | - | TRBV7-9 | TGTGCCAGCAGTCAAAACGCGTTTGTACCGGCGGGCTATGGCTACACCTTC | CASSQNAFVPAGYGYTF
- | TRBJ1-1 | once | TRBV28 | TGTGCCAGCAGTTTATTACCGGAATGGGGGAACACTGAAGCTTTCTTT | CASSLLPEWGNTEAFF
- | TRBJ1-3 | - | TRBV6-5 | TGTGCCAGCACCGAGGGTGGGCCCTCTGGAAACACCATATATTTT | CASTEGGPSGNTIYF
TRBD2 | TRBJ2-7 | - | TRBV6-6 | TGTGCCAGCACCCCACGACCGGATGGGGGGGTCGAGCAGTACTTC | CASTPRPDGGVEQYF
- | TRBJ1-3 | - | TRBV5-1 | TGCGCCAGCAGCTTCCTAGGGACCGGAGGTGGAAACACCATATATTTT | CASSFLGTGGGNTIYF
TRBD1 | TRBJ1-1 | - | TRBV6-6 | TGTGCCAGCAGTTACGGTGGGGACAGTGAAGCTTTCTTT | CASSYGGDSEAFF
- | TRBJ2-1 | - | TRBV5-1 | TGCGCCAGCAGCTTGAGCGGATACAATGAGCAGTTCTTC | CASSLSGYNEQFF
- | TRBJ1-1 | - | TRBV27 | TGTGCCAGCAGGCAGCTAATACCCAGGGACGAAGCTTTCTTT | CASRQLIPRDEAFF
TRBD2 | TRBJ2-3 | - | TRBV11-1 | TGTGCCAGCAGCCTGAGACTAGGCGGGGGACGCACAGATACGCAGTATTTT | CASSLRLGGGRTDTQYF
- | TRBJ2-5 | - | TRBV29-1 | TGCAGCGTTCGACAGTTAGAGACCCAGTACTTC | CSVRQLETQYF
- | TRBJ2-3 | - | TRBV25-1 | TGTGCCAGCAGTGAATTCAGTTTAAAACGCACAGATACGCAGTATTTT | CASSEFSLKRTDTQYF
- | TRBJ1-4 | - | TRBV29-1 | TGCAGCGTTGCCTATAAGAGGGCCGCTAATGAAAAACTGTTTTTT | CSVAYKRAANEKLFF
TRBD1 | TRBJ1-2 | - | TRBV4-2 | TGTGCCAGCAGCCAACCAGGACAGGCGGGCTATGGCTACACCTTC | CASSQPGQAGYGYTF
- | TRBJ1-6 | - | TRBV6-6 | TGTGCCAGCATGTGGAGCTCCTATAATTCACCCCTCCACTTT | CASMWSSYNSPLHF
- | TRBJ2-5 | - | TRBV11-2 | TGTGCCAGCAGCTTCTCTGGGCTAAAGACCCAGTACTTC | CASSFSGLKTQYF
- | TRBJ2-5 | - | TRBV2 | TGTGCCAGCAGTGAATCAACAGGACGAGAGACCCAGTACTTC | CASSESTGRETQYF
TRBD2 | TRBJ2-1 | - | TRBV19 | TGTGCCAGTAGTATGGGAGGGACTGCGGGATGGAATGAGCAGTTCTTC | CASSMGGTAGWNEQFF
TRBD1 | TRBJ2-7 | - | TRBV5-1 | TGCGCCAGCAGCTTGGTCTCGGGACAGGGGTACGAGCAGTACTTC | CASSLVSGQGYEQYF
TRBD1 | TRBJ1-1 | once | TRBV29-1 | TGCAGCACCAGACAGGGGGCGGCCACTGAAGCTTTCTTT | CSTRQGAATEAFF
- | TRBJ2-7 | few | TRBV6-6 | TGTGCCAGCAGGGGGAGTGTGGGGACCTACGAGCAGTACTTC | CASRGSVGTYEQYF
- | TRBJ2-3 | - | TRBV30 | TGTGCCTGGAGTGTAGGTCTAGGTGCAGATACGCAGTATTTT | CAWSVGLGADTQYF
- | TRBJ2-3 | - | TRBV5-1 | TGCGCCAGCAGCTTGGGGGGGGCCCTTCTTGCAGATACGCAGTATTTT | CASSLGGALLADTQYF
TRBD1 | TRBJ2-7 | - | TRBV5-8 | TGTGCCAGCAGCCCGACAGGGGCCAACTACGAGCAGTACTTC | CASSPTGANYEQYF
- | TRBJ1-1 | - | TRBV7-8 | TGTGCCAGCAGCTTTCAGTACACTGAAGCTTTCTTT | CASSFQYTEAFF
TRBD1 | TRBJ2-2 | few | TRBV5-6 | TGTGCCAGCAGCGTTGCGAATTTTGGCAGGGGGCGGTTCACCGGGGAGCTGTTTTTT | CASSVANFGRGRFTGELFF
- | TRBJ1-4 | - | TRBV29-1 | TGCAGCGTTCGGCTCGAAAAACTGTTTTTT | CSVRLEKLFF
TRBD2 | TRBJ2-1 | - | TRBV7-2 | TGTGCCAGCAGCCGCATGGGGCGGGGGGGCCTCAATGAGCAGTTCTTC | CASSRMGRGGLNEQFF
- | TRBJ2-5 | - | TRBV4-2 | TGTGCCAGCAGCCAAGAAAACGGGGGAATGCAAGAGACCCAGTACTTC | CASSQENGGMQETQYF
TRBD1 | TRBJ1-2 | - | TRBV28 | TGTGCCAGCAGTTTGAGCGGGACAGCAAACTATGGCTACACCTTC | CASSLSGTANYGYTF
- | TRBJ1-1 | - | TRBV18 | TGTGCCAGCTCACCCCAGCTCACTGAAGCTTTCTTT | CASSPQLTEAFF
- | TRBJ1-2 | - | TRBV5-6 | TGTGCCACTACAATTGCAGGGGACTATGGCTACACCTTC | CATTIAGDYGYTF
- | TRBJ2-2 | - | TRBV14 | TGTGCCAGCAGCATCTTCGGGGGCCTCGGCACCGGGGAGCTGTTTTTT | CASSIFGGLGTGELFF
TRBD2 | TRBJ2-7 | - | TRBV6-6 | TGTGCCAGCAGAATGACTAGCGGGGGCGTCTACGAGCAGTACTTC | CASRMTSGGVYEQYF
TRBD2 | TRBJ2-1 | once | TRBV7-2 | TGTGCCAGCAGCCCGCAGGCCGCCAGCGGGGGGGATAATGAGCAGTTCTTC | CASSPQAASGGDNEQFF
- | TRBJ1-2 | once | TRBV30 | TGTGCCTGGAGTAGGGGTAGTTGGAGAGATCTCGAGGGCTACACCTTC | CAWSRGSWRDLEGYTF
- | TRBJ1-2 | - | TRBV4-1 | TGCGCCAGCAGCCCCTCAGCCAGGGAGCTCTATGGCTACACCTTC | CASSPSARELYGYTF
- | TRBJ2-7 | once | TRBV5-1 | TGCGCCAGCAGCTTGGGGGGGGCCGCTACGCAGCAGTACTTC | CASSLGGAATQQYF
TRBD1 | TRBJ1-4 | once | TRBV14 | TGTGCCAGCAGTCGCGACAGGGCTTCTAATGAAAAACTGTTTTTT | CASSRDRASNEKLFF
- | TRBJ1-2 | - | TRBV30 | TGTGCCTGGAGTTTGGCAGGGGTTGGCTACACCTTC | CAWSLAGVGYTF